This TCR beta chain was sequenced during a study of blood T cell repertoires in COVID-19. V was clipped by 2 bases and J by 5 bases, with 14 bases between them. Germline V lookup: CDR1 KGHSH, CDR2 LQKENI. The CDR3 sequence is 15 residues long. The repertoire was sequenced with immunoSEQ multiplex PCR; TCRdb's copy has only in-frame clones and lacks some. The sample contains about 52,000 clones, about 83% of which appear only once. This TCR came from a man between 65 and 85 years old with active COVID-19. Sequences were obtained from peripheral blood. The V and J genes are TRBV18 and TRBJ2-3; D might be TRBD2 (6 bases). CDR3 loop: CASSPLAGLRDTQYF. The CDR3 DNA follows: TGTGCCAGCTCACCATTGGCGGGGCTGAGAGATACGCAGTATTTT. The variable domain in full, with the rest retrieved from reference TRBV18 and TRBJ2-3, is NAGVMQNPRHLVRRRGQEARLRCSPMKGHSHVYWYRQLPEEGLKFMVYLQKENIIDESGMPKERFSAEFPKEGPSILRIQQVVRGDSAAYFCASSPLAGLRDTQYFGPGTRLTVL.